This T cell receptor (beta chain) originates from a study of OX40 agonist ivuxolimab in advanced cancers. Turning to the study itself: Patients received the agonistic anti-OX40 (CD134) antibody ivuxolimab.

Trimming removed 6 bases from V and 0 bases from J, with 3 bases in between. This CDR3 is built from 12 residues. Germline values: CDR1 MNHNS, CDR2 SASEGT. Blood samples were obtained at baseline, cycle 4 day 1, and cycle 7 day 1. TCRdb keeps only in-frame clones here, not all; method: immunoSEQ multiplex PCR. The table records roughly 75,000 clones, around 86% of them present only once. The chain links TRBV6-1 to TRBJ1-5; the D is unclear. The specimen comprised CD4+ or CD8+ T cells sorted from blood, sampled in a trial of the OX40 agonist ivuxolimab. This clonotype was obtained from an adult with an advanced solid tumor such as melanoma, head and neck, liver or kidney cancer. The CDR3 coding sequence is TGTGCCAGCAGGGATAGCAATCAGCCCCAGCATTTT. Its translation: CASRDSNQPQHF.